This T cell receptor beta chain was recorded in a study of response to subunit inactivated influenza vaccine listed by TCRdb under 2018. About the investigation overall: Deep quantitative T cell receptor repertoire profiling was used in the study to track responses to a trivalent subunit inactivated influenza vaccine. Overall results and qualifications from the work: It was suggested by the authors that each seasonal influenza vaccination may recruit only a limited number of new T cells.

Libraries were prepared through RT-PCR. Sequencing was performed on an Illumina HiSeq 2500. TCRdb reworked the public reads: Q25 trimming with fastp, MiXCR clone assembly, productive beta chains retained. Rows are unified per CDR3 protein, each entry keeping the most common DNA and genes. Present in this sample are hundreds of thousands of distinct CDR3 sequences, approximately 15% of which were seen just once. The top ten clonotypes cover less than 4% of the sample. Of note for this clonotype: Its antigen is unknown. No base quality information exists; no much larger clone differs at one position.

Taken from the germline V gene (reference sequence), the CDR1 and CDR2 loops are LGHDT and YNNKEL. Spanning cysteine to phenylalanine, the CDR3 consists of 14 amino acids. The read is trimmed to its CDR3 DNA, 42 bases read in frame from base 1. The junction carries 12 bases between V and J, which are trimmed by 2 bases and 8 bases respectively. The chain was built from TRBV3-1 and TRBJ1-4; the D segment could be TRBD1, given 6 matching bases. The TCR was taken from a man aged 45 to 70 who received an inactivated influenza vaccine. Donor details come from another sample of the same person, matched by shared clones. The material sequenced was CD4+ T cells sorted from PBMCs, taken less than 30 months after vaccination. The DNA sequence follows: TGTGCCAGCAGCCAATTGGGGGGCAAGGAAAAACTGTTTTTT. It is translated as CASSQLGGKEKLFF.